This T cell receptor (beta chain) was profiled in a study of siplizumab effects on memory and regulatory T cells. Study-wide findings and caveats: The majority of clones, roughly 75-96% of proliferating CD4+ or CD8+ clones, lacked an assignable naive or memory phenotype. A major contribution to the alloresponse seemed to be made by naive T cells, which seemed more diverse than memory cells. Of the alloreactive clones, only a minor fraction mapped to unstimulated subsets.

Profiled with immunoSEQ multiplex PCR; TCRdb holds only in-frame clones, not every one. The sample includes approximately 91,000 clones, around 95% of them seen just once. Remarks on this clone: As yet, its antigen is unknown.

The CDR3 is made up of 18 amino acids. The V end was cut by 3 bases, the J end by 0 bases, with 18 bases between. CDR1 and CDR2 from the germline V gene are MDHEN and SYDVKM. The sample was CD8+ T cells sorted from blood. This receptor was taken from a human donor in good health. The chain carries TRBV28 and TRBJ1-5, with D unclear. The CDR3 spells CASSFLQISSPSNQPQHF. In DNA, the CDR3 is TGTGCCAGCAGTTTCTTACAGATTAGTAGCCCTAGCAATCAGCCCCAGCATTTT.